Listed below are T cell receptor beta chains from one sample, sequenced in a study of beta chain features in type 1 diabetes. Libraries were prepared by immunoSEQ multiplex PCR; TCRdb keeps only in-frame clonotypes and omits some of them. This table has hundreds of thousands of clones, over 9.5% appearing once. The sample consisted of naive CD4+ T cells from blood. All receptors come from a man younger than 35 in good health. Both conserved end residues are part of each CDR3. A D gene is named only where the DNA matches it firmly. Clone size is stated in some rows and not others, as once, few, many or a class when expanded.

CDR3 protein: CASSRTGQLYGYTF; CDR3 DNA: TGTGCCAGCAGCCGAACGGGACAGCTCTATGGCTACACCTTC; D gene: TRBD1; V gene: TRBV7-2; J gene: TRBJ1-2; clone size: few
CDR3 protein: CAWSVGGTIYF; CDR3 DNA: TGTGCCTGGAGTGTGGGGGGCACCATATATTTT; D gene: .; V gene: TRBV30; J gene: TRBJ1-3; clone size: few
CDR3 protein: CASSRRGSTYNEQFF; CDR3 DNA: TGTGCCAGCAGTCGCCGCGGGAGTACCTACAATGAGCAGTTCTTC; D gene: TRBD2; V gene: TRBV14; J gene: TRBJ2-1; clone size: few
CDR3 protein: CSVDIGGSGNTIYF; CDR3 DNA: TGCAGCGTTGATATCGGGGGCTCTGGAAACACCATATATTTT; D gene: .; V gene: TRBV29-1; J gene: TRBJ1-3; clone size: .
CDR3 protein: CASSLGRDQPQHF; CDR3 DNA: TGTGCCAGCAGCCTGGGGAGAGATCAGCCCCAGCATTTT; D gene: .; V gene: TRBV7-6; J gene: TRBJ1-5; clone size: .
CDR3 protein: CASSETTGMYNEQFF; CDR3 DNA: TGTGCCAGCAGCGAGACGACAGGGATGTACAATGAGCAGTTCTTC; D gene: TRBD1; V gene: TRBV9; J gene: TRBJ2-1; clone size: .
CDR3 protein: CAWGGDAGTEAFF; CDR3 DNA: TGTGCCTGGGGGGGGGACGCGGGCACTGAAGCTTTCTTT; D gene: .; V gene: TRBV30; J gene: TRBJ1-1; clone size: .
CDR3 protein: CASFDSLAKNIQYF; CDR3 DNA: TGTGCCAGCTTTGACAGCCTAGCCAAAAACATTCAGTACTTC; D gene: .; V gene: TRBV18; J gene: TRBJ2-4; clone size: .
CDR3 protein: CSVEATAYEQYF; CDR3 DNA: TGCAGCGTTGAAGCCACGGCCTACGAGCAGTACTTC; D gene: .; V gene: TRBV29-1; J gene: TRBJ2-7; clone size: many
CDR3 protein: CASSLYMTDGGAFF; CDR3 DNA: TGTGCCAGCAGCTTATATATGACAGACGGCGGAGCTTTCTTT; D gene: .; V gene: TRBV7-6; J gene: TRBJ1-1; clone size: few
CDR3 protein: CASSVVASAQSEQYF; CDR3 DNA: TGTGCCAGCAGCGTGGTGGCTAGCGCTCAATCCGAGCAGTACTTC; D gene: .; V gene: TRBV2; J gene: TRBJ2-7; clone size: .
CDR3 protein: CSVGQGAAGNTIYF; CDR3 DNA: TGCAGCGTTGGACAGGGGGCGGCTGGAAACACCATATATTTT; D gene: TRBD1; V gene: TRBV29-1; J gene: TRBJ1-3; clone size: .
CDR3 protein: CASRASGSSETQYF; CDR3 DNA: TGTGCCAGCAGGGCTAGCGGGAGCTCAGAGACCCAGTACTTC; D gene: TRBD2; V gene: TRBV6-1; J gene: TRBJ2-5; clone size: .
CDR3 protein: CASSQAGGNSGNTIYF; CDR3 DNA: TGTGCCAGCAGCCAAGCGGGAGGCAACTCTGGAAACACCATATATTTT; D gene: .; V gene: TRBV4-2; J gene: TRBJ1-3; clone size: .
CDR3 protein: CASQVDRQSYGYTF; CDR3 DNA: TGTGCCAGCCAAGTCGACCGACAGTCTTACGGCTACACCTTC; D gene: .; V gene: TRBV2; J gene: TRBJ1-2; clone size: few
CDR3 protein: CASSYIRGGETQYF; CDR3 DNA: TGTGCCAGCAGTTACATAAGGGGTGGAGAGACCCAGTACTTC; D gene: .; V gene: TRBV6-5; J gene: TRBJ2-5; clone size: few
CDR3 protein: CASSWRLALEQYF; CDR3 DNA: TGTGCCAGCAGCTGGAGACTAGCACTCGAGCAGTACTTC; D gene: TRBD2; V gene: TRBV7-2; J gene: TRBJ2-7; clone size: .
CDR3 protein: CASSLAARDYEQYF; CDR3 DNA: TGTGCCAGCAGTTTAGCTGCCAGGGACTACGAGCAGTACTTC; D gene: .; V gene: TRBV28; J gene: TRBJ2-7; clone size: .
CDR3 protein: CASSTPTGHAKAFF; CDR3 DNA: TGTGCCAGCAGTACCCCGACAGGCCATGCTAAAGCTTTCTTT; D gene: .; V gene: TRBV28; J gene: TRBJ1-1; clone size: few
CDR3 protein: CASSQVIDQPQHF; CDR3 DNA: TGCGCCAGCAGCCAGGTTATAGATCAGCCCCAGCATTTT; D gene: .; V gene: TRBV4-3; J gene: TRBJ1-5; clone size: .
CDR3 protein: CASSVGGGPSGNTIYF; CDR3 DNA: TGTGCCAGCAGCGTAGGGGGAGGGCCCTCTGGAAACACCATATATTTT; D gene: .; V gene: TRBV9; J gene: TRBJ1-3; clone size: few
CDR3 protein: CASSLRTTGNTEAFF; CDR3 DNA: TGCGCCAGCAGCTTGCGGACAACAGGGAACACTGAAGCTTTCTTT; D gene: .; V gene: TRBV5-1; J gene: TRBJ1-1; clone size: once
CDR3 protein: CASSSGTASLYGYTF; CDR3 DNA: TGCGCCAGCAGCTCGGGGACAGCCTCTCTCTATGGCTACACCTTC; D gene: TRBD1; V gene: TRBV5-1; J gene: TRBJ1-2; clone size: few
CDR3 protein: CASNPGLAGGFLGEQFF; CDR3 DNA: TGTGCCAGCAATCCGGGACTAGCGGGAGGGTTTCTTGGTGAGCAGTTCTTC; D gene: TRBD2; V gene: TRBV18; J gene: TRBJ2-1; clone size: few
CDR3 protein: CASSPPGQGSYNEQFF; CDR3 DNA: TGTGCCAGCTCACCACCGGGACAGGGGTCCTACAATGAGCAGTTCTTC; D gene: TRBD1; V gene: TRBV18; J gene: TRBJ2-1; clone size: .
CDR3 protein: CATSRALDRADYGYTF; CDR3 DNA: TGTGCCACCAGCAGAGCCCTGGACAGGGCGGATTATGGCTACACCTTC; D gene: TRBD1; V gene: TRBV15; J gene: TRBJ1-2; clone size: few
CDR3 protein: CASSPAGTRRGEQFF; CDR3 DNA: TGTGCCAGCAGCCCGGCCGGGACTAGGAGGGGTGAGCAGTTCTTC; D gene: TRBD2; V gene: TRBV11-1; J gene: TRBJ2-1; clone size: .
CDR3 protein: CASSYRTSGRPYEQYF; CDR3 DNA: TGTGCCAGCAGTTACCGGACTAGCGGGAGGCCCTACGAGCAGTACTTC; D gene: TRBD2; V gene: TRBV28; J gene: TRBJ2-7; clone size: .